One TCR beta chain is described in this entry. The data originate from a study of blood T cell repertoires in COVID-19. Study details: Some COVID-19 samples were acute and others convalescent; all came from the United States, Italy and Spain.

The CDR3 spans 16 residues. Germline values: CDR1 SEHNR, CDR2 FQNEAQ (reference sequence). V lost 0 bases to trimming and J lost 9 bases, with 20 bases between them. Clinical histories supplied by participants themselves formed the basis of cohort assignment. In the authors' workflow: Cell counts per sample came from amplifying reference gene primers. TCRdb's table, derived via immunoSEQ multiplex PCR, lists solely in-frame clones and lacks some. The DNA was the basis for D and trimming; V, J and clone size are from that table. The sample includes about 160,000 clones, 70% to 90% of them seen just once.

The sequence derives from a woman aged 45-65 years who had recovered from COVID-19. The chain links TRBV7-9 to TRBJ1-1; no clear D gene. The sequenced sample was PBMCs or T cells enriched from blood (not recorded which). The CDR3 protein is CASSLAPEVIAIKAFF. CDR3 nucleotide sequence: TGTGCCAGCAGCTTAGCGCCGGAGGTTATAGCGATCAAAGCTTTCTTT.